These T cell receptor beta chains were read from a single sample in a study of T-cell reconstitution after alpha-beta-depleted transplantation in children. TCRdb itself ran the PCR reads through MiXCR, one entry per CDR3 protein. Of around 300,000 distinct CDR3 sequences in the sample, 10% were seen once. The starting material was PBMCs, obtained before TCRalphabeta/CD19-depleted stem cell transplant. The source of these receptors is a boy in the first two years of life with acute myeloid leukemia, due to receive a stem cell transplant. The CDR3 runs from the conserved cysteine through the conserved F or W. D genes are given only for firm matches. The size of a clone is reported for some rows only, either as once, few or many, or as a class for expanded clones.

TRBD1	TRBV4-2	many	TRBJ2-7	TGTGCCAGCAGGCGGGGGACAGGGGAGTCCTACGAGCAGTACTTC	CASRRGTGESYEQYF
TRBD2	TRBV19	NA	TRBJ2-1	TGTGCCAGTAGTATGGCTAGCGGGAGGACCTACAATGAGCAGTTCTTC	CASSMASGRTYNEQFF
NA	TRBV20-1	many	TRBJ2-4	TGCAGTGCTAGAGAGGGCGGGGCCAAAAACATTCAGTACTTC	CSAREGGAKNIQYF
TRBD1	TRBV28	NA	TRBJ1-4	TGTGCCAGCAGTTTAGGGAGCAGGGGGCTCGAAAAACTGTTTTTT	CASSLGSRGLEKLFF
NA	TRBV7-8	many	TRBJ1-1	TGTGCCAGCAGCTGGATCGGAGGATTTGAAGCTTTCTTT	CASSWIGGFEAFF
NA	TRBV15	many	TRBJ2-5	TGTGCCACCAGCAGAGATGGACGGGTCCATCGGTGGACCCAGTACTTC	CATSRDGRVHRWTQYF
TRBD1	TRBV5-1	many	TRBJ1-2	TGCGCCAGCAGCCCGGACAGGGTGGATTATGGCTACACCTTC	CASSPDRVDYGYTF
NA	TRBV18	many	TRBJ2-2	TGTGCCAGCTCACAAGGACGGTTCACCGGGGAGCTGTTTTTT	CASSQGRFTGELFF
TRBD1	TRBV10-3	many	TRBJ1-1	TGTGCCATCAGTGAGGGGCCCCAAACAGGGGGCAACACTGAAGCTTTCTTT	CAISEGPQTGGNTEAFF
NA	TRBV2	few	TRBJ2-7	TGTGCCAGCCTCTTCGGGGGCGCACGATCCTACGAGCAGTACTTC	CASLFGGARSYEQYF
TRBD2	TRBV12-3/TRBV12-4	many	TRBJ2-1	TGTGCCAGCAGTCCCGGGACTAGCGGGAGGGATGAGCAGTTCTTC	CASSPGTSGRDEQFF
NA	TRBV25-1	NA	TRBJ2-7	TGTGCCAGCAGTGAAAGCTGGGGGGCCTCCTACGAGCAGTACTTC	CASSESWGASYEQYF
NA	TRBV29-1	many	TRBJ1-1	TGCAGCGGTGGGACATTGAACACTGAAGCTTTCTTT	CSGGTLNTEAFF
TRBD1	TRBV7-2	many	TRBJ2-3	TGTGCCAGCCCGACAGGGAGCACAGATACGCAGTATTTT	CASPTGSTDTQYF
TRBD1	TRBV3-1	few	TRBJ2-7	TGTGCCAGCAGACCAGGGGAGACAGGGGTGTACGAGCAGTACTTC	CASRPGETGVYEQYF
NA	TRBV28	many	TRBJ2-7	TGTGCCAGCAGCCGAGGGGGGGCGAGGCAGTACTTC	CASSRGGARQYF
TRBD2	TRBV10-3	many	TRBJ2-7	TGTGCCATCAGTGAGTCCCCGTGGACTAGCGGGAGCTACGAGCAGTACTTC	CAISESPWTSGSYEQYF
TRBD2	TRBV4-3	NA	TRBJ2-1	TGCGCCAGCAGCCTCCGACTAGCGGGAGGGCCGAACAATGAGCAGTTCTTC	CASSLRLAGGPNNEQFF
TRBD1	TRBV7-9	many	TRBJ2-5	TGTGCCAGCAGCGACAGGGACACCAGCAAGACCCAGTACTTC	CASSDRDTSKTQYF
TRBD2	TRBV5-1	NA	TRBJ2-2	TGCGCCAGCAGCCCCCGATGGGGACGGACTAGCGGAGGGAACACCGGGGAGCTGTTTTTT	CASSPRWGRTSGGNTGELFF
NA	TRBV7-9	many	TRBJ1-1	TGTGCCAGCAGCTTAGAGGGAACTTTCTTT	CASSLEGTFF
TRBD2	TRBV28	many	TRBJ2-2	TGTGCCAGCAGTTTAGGACTAGCCCAGGGCGCCGGGGAGCTGTTTTTT	CASSLGLAQGAGELFF
NA	TRBV6-5	many	TRBJ1-1	TGTGCCAGCAGTTATTTTGCCTTTCGGAACACTGAAGCTTTCTTT	CASSYFAFRNTEAFF
TRBD2	TRBV7-9	NA	TRBJ2-3	TGTGCCAGCAGCCTAGCGGGGGAGAGGGCAGATACGCAGTATTTT	CASSLAGERADTQYF
TRBD2	TRBV7-2	many	TRBJ2-1	TGTGCCAGCACCTTAGCCAATCTAGCGGGCATAGGGCCTAATGAGCAGTTCTTC	CASTLANLAGIGPNEQFF
NA	TRBV5-1	many	TRBJ1-6	TGCGCCAGCAGCCTGCCGGGGCAAATGAATTCACCCCTCCACTTT	CASSLPGQMNSPLHF
TRBD2	TRBV6-2/TRBV6-3	NA	TRBJ2-1	TGTGCCAGCGCTAGAATGGGCGGGGGTGGTGGCTATGAGCAGTTCTTC	CASARMGGGGGYEQFF
NA	TRBV28	NA	TRBJ1-4	TGTGCCAGCAGTTTACGGGGACGTAATGAAAAACTGTTTTTT	CASSLRGRNEKLFF
NA	TRBV27	many	TRBJ2-7	TGTGCCAGCAGTCCCCCAGGGGAGCGGAGCTCCTACGAGCAGTACTTC	CASSPPGERSSYEQYF
NA	TRBV2	many	TRBJ2-3	TGTGCCAGCAGTGCCCAGGGGGGGACAGATACGCAGTATTTT	CASSAQGGTDTQYF
TRBD1	TRBV19	many	TRBJ1-1	TGTGCCAGCCGCAGGGGGAGCACTGAAGCTTTCTTT	CASRRGSTEAFF
NA	TRBV7-2	NA	TRBJ2-2	TGTGCCAGCAGCTTTTCAACTGACTGGGAGCTGTTTTTT	CASSFSTDWELFF
TRBD2	TRBV29-1	many	TRBJ2-1	TGCAGCGCGAGTACTAGCGGGGGATCCTACAATGAGCAGTTCTTC	CSASTSGGSYNEQFF
TRBD1	TRBV25-1	many	TRBJ1-1	TGTGCCAGCAGTGCCGACAGGGGAGAAGCTTTCTTT	CASSADRGEAFF
NA	TRBV3-1	few	TRBJ2-7	TGTGCCAGCAGCCAAGGCCTAACTAGCTACGAGCAGTACTTC	CASSQGLTSYEQYF
TRBD2	TRBV7-6	few	TRBJ2-1	TGTGCCAGCAGCTGGGGGGGTAGTAATGAGCAGTTCTTC	CASSWGGSNEQFF
NA	TRBV6-1	few	TRBJ2-1	TGTGCCAGCTGGGGCGAATTCGCCCCCGGGGAGCAGTTCTTC	CASWGEFAPGEQFF
NA	TRBV18	few	TRBJ1-1	TGTGCCAGCTCACCGCCGGGACAAACCTTGAACACTGAAGCTTTCTTT	CASSPPGQTLNTEAFF
NA	TRBV29-1	many	TRBJ2-1	TGCAGCGTTGCCACCTCAGGGGGGCGGGAGCAGTTCTTC	CSVATSGGREQFF
TRBD1	TRBV13	NA	TRBJ2-6	TGTGCCAGCAGCCTAACGGGACAGGGGTTCTCTGGGGCCAACGTCCTGACTTTC	CASSLTGQGFSGANVLTF
NA	TRBV20-1	few	TRBJ1-2	TGCAGTGCTCTCGACTTGGATGGCTACACCTTC	CSALDLDGYTF
TRBD1	TRBV28	NA	TRBJ2-6	TGTGCCAGCAGGACAGGGGGCGGAGGGGCCAACGTCCTGACTTTC	CASRTGGGGANVLTF
NA	TRBV5-4	many	TRBJ2-7	TGTGCCAGCAGCTTGAGTGCCGTCAGGGAAACCTCCGAGCAGTACTTC	CASSLSAVRETSEQYF
NA	TRBV20-1	many	TRBJ2-3	TGCAGTGCTAGTACGCGGTGGGATACGCAGTATTTT	CSASTRWDTQYF
TRBD1	TRBV7-6	NA	TRBJ2-7	TGTGCCAGCAGCAAAGAGACAGGGCTGAGCTCCTACTTGCAGTACTTC	CASSKETGLSSYLQYF
TRBD1	TRBV12-3/TRBV12-4	many	TRBJ2-7	TGTGCCAGCAGTTCCCCGACAGGGGCCCGCGGCGAGCAGTACTTC	CASSSPTGARGEQYF
NA	TRBV5-1	many	TRBJ2-1	TGCGCCAGCAGCTTGATACCTAGCGCGTACAATGAGCAGTTCTTC	CASSLIPSAYNEQFF
TRBD1	TRBV29-1	many	TRBJ2-1	TGCAGCGTTGTAGGACAGGCCACCTACAATGAGCAGTTCTTC	CSVVGQATYNEQFF
TRBD2	TRBV10-3	many	TRBJ2-7	TGTGCCATCAGTGAGTCGAAGGCGACGGGGGGGACCTACGAGCAGTACTTC	CAISESKATGGTYEQYF